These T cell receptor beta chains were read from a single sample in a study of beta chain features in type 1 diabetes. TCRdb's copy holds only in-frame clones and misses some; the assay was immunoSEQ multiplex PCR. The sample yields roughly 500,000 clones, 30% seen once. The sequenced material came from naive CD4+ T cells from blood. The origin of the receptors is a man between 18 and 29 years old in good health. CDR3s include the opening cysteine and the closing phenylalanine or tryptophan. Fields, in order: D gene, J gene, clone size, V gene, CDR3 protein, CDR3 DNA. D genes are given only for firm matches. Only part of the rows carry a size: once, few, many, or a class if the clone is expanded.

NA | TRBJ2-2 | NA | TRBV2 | CASRPDGNTGELFF | TGTGCCAGCAGGCCAGACGGGAACACCGGGGAGCTGTTTTTT
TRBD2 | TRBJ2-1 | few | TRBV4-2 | CASSQDVLAGAYNEQFF | TGTGCCAGCAGCCAAGACGTCCTAGCGGGAGCCTACAATGAGCAGTTCTTC
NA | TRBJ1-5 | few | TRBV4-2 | CASSQDPRDGQPQHF | TGTGCCAGCAGCCAAGATCCGAGGGATGGTCAGCCCCAGCATTTT
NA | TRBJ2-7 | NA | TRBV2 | CASSERTYEQYF | TGTGCCAGCAGTGAACGGACCTACGAGCAGTACTTC
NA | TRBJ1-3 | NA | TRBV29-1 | CSAEEDTGNTIYF | TGCAGCGCCGAGGAGGACACTGGAAACACCATATATTTT
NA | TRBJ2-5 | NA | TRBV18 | CASSPRGETQYF | TGTGCCAGCTCACCACGGGGGGAGACCCAGTACTTC
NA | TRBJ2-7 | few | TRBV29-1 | CSAHVQGGYEQYF | TGCAGCGCCCATGTGCAGGGGGGATACGAGCAGTACTTC
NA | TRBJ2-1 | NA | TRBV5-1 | CASSDGGISYNEQFF | TGCGCCAGCAGCGACGGCGGGATTTCCTACAATGAGCAGTTCTTC
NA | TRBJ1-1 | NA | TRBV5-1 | CASSGWPLDTEAFF | TGCGCCAGCAGTGGGTGGCCCTTGGACACTGAAGCTTTCTTT
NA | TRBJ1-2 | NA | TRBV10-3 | CAISESVDTTRAYTF | TGTGCCATCAGTGAGTCAGTGGACACGACTAGGGCTTACACCTTC
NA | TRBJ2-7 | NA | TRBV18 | CASSPPPGSPTFEQYF | TGTGCCAGCTCACCACCTCCCGGGTCACCTACCTTCGAGCAGTACTTC
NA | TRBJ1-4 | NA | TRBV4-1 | CASSQFQPSNEKLFF | TGCGCCAGCAGCCAATTCCAGCCATCTAATGAAAAACTGTTTTTT
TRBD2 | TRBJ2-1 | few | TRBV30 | CAWSGLAGVYNEQFF | TGTGCCTGGAGTGGACTAGCGGGAGTGTACAATGAGCAGTTCTTC
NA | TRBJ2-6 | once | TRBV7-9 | CASSFSGGAGANVLTF | TGTGCCAGCAGCTTCTCGGGCGGTGCGGGGGCCAACGTCCTGACTTTC
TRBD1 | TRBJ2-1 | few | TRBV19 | CASSMGQGAYNEQFF | TGTGCCAGTAGTATGGGACAGGGGGCGTACAATGAGCAGTTCTTC
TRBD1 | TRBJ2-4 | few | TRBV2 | CASTLDRGSSCF | TGTGCCAGCACTTTAGACAGGGGCTCTTCCTGCTTC